This T cell receptor (beta chain) originates from a study of shared clonotypes between healthy human individuals. Clones were sequenced by immunoSEQ multiplex PCR, and TCRdb holds only the in-frame ones, with some missing. The sample lists about 2.1 million clones; just under 95% were seen once. The CDR3 is made up of 14 amino acids. Trimming cost V 5 bases and J 1 base; bases outside gene matches: 4. Germline CDR1 MDHEN, CDR2 SYDVKM. Terminally differentiated effector memory CD45RA+ cells were excluded by CCR7 positive selection of CD45RO-negative cells. This chain links TRBV28 with TRBJ2-5, with 7 nucleotides matching TRBD1. This clonotype was obtained from a man aged 18 to 29 in good health. Some clones in this sample may be carry-over from other donors' samples. The sequenced material came from naive CD8+ T cells from PBMCs. CDR3 sequence (DNA): TGTGCCAGCAGTAACAGGGGCCCCCAAGAGACCCAGTACTTC. It yields the protein CASSNRGPQETQYF.